This T cell receptor beta chain was observed in a study of blood T cell repertoires in COVID-19. Study as a whole: The United States, Italy and Spain provided the acute and convalescent COVID-19 samples.

Enrolment of Seattle patients took place during active infection, and they were followed longitudinally. Authors' analysis steps: Amplifying reference gene primers gave estimates of nucleated cell counts. Clones were read by immunoSEQ multiplex PCR, and TCRdb kept only the in-frame ones, dropping some. V and J calls and clone size are given by that table; D and trimming were obtained from the DNA. This sample has about 160,000 clones; 87% occur once, and the top ten carry 10% to 13%. Trimming cost V 5 bases and J 5 bases; bases outside gene matches: 6. Germline values: CDR1 LGHDT, CDR2 YNNKEL (reference sequence). The CDR3 has 14 residues.

The chain has TRBV3-1 (or the pseudogene TRBV3-2) and TRBJ1-5, with 7 positions matching TRBD1. The TCR comes from a woman aged 70 to 79 with COVID-19, enrolled during active disease. Material for sequencing was peripheral blood. This CDR3 is CASSARTGDQPQHF. DNA for the CDR3: TGTGCCAGCAGCGCGCGGACAGGAGATCAGCCCCAGCATTTT.